The 14 T cell receptor beta chains presented below share a single source sample, sequenced in a study of CD8 T cells in ankylosing spondylitis. TCRdb called the 5' RACE reads again in MiXCR, with one record for every CDR3 protein. The data show 250,000 to 350,000 distinct CDR3 sequences, with around 20% seen just once and roughly 8% held by the top ten. Sequencing was done on a sample of blood, either unsorted or a sorted T cell fraction (not recorded which). The receptors shown here come from a male donor with ankylosing spondylitis or in good health (not recorded which).

The rearrangement joins TRBV10-2 to TRBJ1-1; 7 nucleotides align to TRBD1. The CDR3 spans 12 residues. CDR1 WSHSY and CDR2 SAAADI come from the germline V gene. The V segment lost 8 bases and the J segment 11 bases; nucleotides outside the gene matches: 11. CDR3: CASGTGDSRAFF. CDR3 DNA sequence: TGCGCCAGCGGCACAGGGGACTCGCGGGCTTTCTTT.

The V call is TRBV20-1, the J call TRBJ2-3, with D maybe TRBD1 (5 bases). CDR3 size: 14 residues. The V and J ends lost 4 bases and 0 bases respectively, with 11 bases between them. Germline V gene data show CDR1 as DFQATT and CDR2 as SNEGSKA (reference sequence). The CDR3, as DNA: TGCAGTGCTAAGACAGCTCTTAGCACAGATACGCAGTATTTT. Amino acids: CSAKTALSTDTQYF.

The chain employs TRBV7-3 and TRBJ2-5, with 9 bases matching TRBD1. Germline lookup yields CDR1 SGHTA and CDR2 FQGTGA. The V segment lost 5 bases and the J segment 2 bases; nucleotides outside the gene matches: 6. The CDR3 extends over 15 amino acids. The DNA for the CDR3 is TGTGCCAGCAGCCAAAACAGGGGGCTGCAAGAGACCCAGTACTTC. As protein: CASSQNRGLQETQYF.

As regards this clonotype: This could be a read error, since a much larger clone is one nucleotide away. This sequence joins TRBV20-1 and TRBJ2-3; D gene ambiguous. The CDR3 is made up of 14 amino acids. The germline V gene encodes CDR1 DFQATT and CDR2 SNEGSKA (reference sequence). V was pared by 0 bases and J by 4 bases, with 11 bases between. The CDR3 DNA reads TGCAGTGCTAGAGATCTTCCTCTCGCAGATACGCAGTATTTT. It is translated as CSARDLPLADTQYF.

This clonotype was detected many times. This chain uses TRBV5-1 with TRBJ2-3, with 9 bases lining up with TRBD2. Per germline, CDR1 SGHRS and CDR2 YFSETQ. The CDR3 sequence is 15 residues long. J was trimmed by 1 base and V by 4 bases; bases with no gene match: 4. Here the CDR3 DNA reads TGCGCCAGCAGCCCTAGGACTAGCGGCACAGATACGCAGTATTTT. It translates to CASSPRTSGTDTQYF.

The sample holds a few counts of this clonotype. The J gene is TRBJ2-5, the V gene TRBV7-8; 7 bases fit TRBD2. J was trimmed by 1 base and V by 5 bases; bases with no gene match: 7. Per germline, CDR1 SGHVS and CDR2 FQNEAQ. The CDR3 is made up of 15 amino acids. CDR3: CASSDELASQETQYF. Written as DNA, the CDR3 is TGTGCCAGCAGCGACGAACTAGCGTCCCAAGAGACCCAGTACTTC.

This clonotype was seen a few times. This chain uses TRBV20-1 with TRBJ2-3; 9 bases line up with TRBD2. CDR3 size: 16 residues. J lost 0 bases, V lost 5 bases, and 9 bases had no gene match. Germline V gives CDR1 DFQATT, CDR2 SNEGSKA (reference sequence). The CDR3 loop is CSAQAGGYLSTDTQYF. CDR3 DNA: TGCAGTGCTCAAGCGGGGGGATACCTTAGCACAGATACGCAGTATTTT.

The chain is built from TRBV27 and TRBJ2-1; D uncertain. Trimming removed 7 bases from V and 0 bases from J, with 13 bases in between. This CDR3 region has 15 residues. Germline V lookup: CDR1 MNHEY, CDR2 SMNVEV (reference sequence). CDR3 in amino acids: CASTRVPSSYNEQFF. Here the CDR3 DNA reads TGTGCCAGCACAAGGGTCCCAAGCTCCTACAATGAGCAGTTCTTC.

This clonotype was counted many times. V usage is TRBV12-3 or TRBV12-4 and J usage is TRBJ2-1; 8 bases align to TRBD1. Trimming removed 6 bases from V and 7 bases from J; junction bases left unmatched: 5. This CDR3 comprises 13 residues. CDR3 nucleotide sequence: TGTGCCAGCAGCAGACAGGGGAGGAATGAGCAGTTCTTC. This codes for CASSRQGRNEQFF.

V usage is TRBV3-1 and J usage is TRBJ2-3; 10 bases agree with TRBD2. CDR3 length equals 16 residues. CDR1 and CDR2 (germline): LGHDT, YNNKEL (reference sequence). J lost 2 bases, V lost 4 bases, and 6 bases had no gene match. This CDR3 reads CASSRRTSGFTDTQYF. For the CDR3, the DNA is TGTGCCAGCAGCCGTAGGACTAGCGGATTCACAGATACGCAGTATTTT.

The chain employs TRBV27 and TRBJ1-5, with a possible D match to TRBD1 (5 bases). V shed 6 bases and J shed 6 bases, with 24 bases lying between them. The germline CDR1 and CDR2 sequences are MNHEY and SMNVEV (reference sequence). The CDR3 length is 17 residues. Here the CDR3 reads CASSQKGPDSSGQPQHF. The CDR3 region has the DNA TGTGCCAGCAGCCAAAAGGGACCTGACAGCTCGGGTCAGCCCCAGCATTTT.

The J gene is TRBJ2-6, the V gene TRBV5-1; 8 nucleotides agree with TRBD1. V lost 1 base, J lost 2 bases, and 2 bases stayed unmatched. The CDR3 is 16 amino acids. CDR1 SGHRS and CDR2 YFSETQ come from the germline V gene. CDR3 nucleotide sequence: TGCGCCAGCAGCTTGCAGGACAGGGCTGGGGCCAACGTCCTGACTTTC. The encoded protein is CASSLQDRAGANVLTF.

This clonotype was seen many times. One junction end does not reproduce the germline sequence, and a read error may be involved. J is TRBJ2-1 and V is TRBV5-1, with 9 bases lining up with TRBD2. The CDR3 sequence is 16 residues long. Per the germline V gene, CDR1 is SGHRS and CDR2 is YFSETQ. The chain's CDR3 is CASSPTSGSSYNEQFF. CDR3 in DNA: TGTGCCAGCAGCCCGACTAGCGGAAGCTCCTACAATGAGCAGTTCTTC.

The chain is built from TRBV3-1 and TRBJ2-7; TRBD1 matches 9 bases. Trimming removed 1 base from V and 10 bases from J; junction bases left unmatched: 5. CDR1 is LGHDT and CDR2 is YNNKEL in the germline V gene (reference sequence). The CDR3 covers 13 residues. The CDR3 spells CASSQVPGQGQYV. CDR3 nucleotide sequence: TGTGCCAGCAGCCAAGTCCCGGGACAGGGACAGTACGTC.